The 17 T cell receptor beta chains presented below share a single source sample, sequenced in a study of shared clonotypes between healthy human individuals. Clones were read by immunoSEQ multiplex PCR, and TCRdb kept only the in-frame ones, dropping some. The sample lists some 2,500,000 clones; 85% to 95% were seen once. The sample was naive CD4+ T cells from PBMCs. Indicated subset: CD45RA+ positively selected. The receptor source for this set is a man aged 18-30 years in good health. Some clones in this sample may be carry-over from other donors' samples.

This chain uses TRBV5-4 with TRBJ1-1; D not certain. The CDR3 consists of 14 residues. Germline CDR1 SGHNT, CDR2 YYREEE (reference sequence). Trimming shortened V by 1 base and J by 0 bases, and 7 bases separated the two germline ends. Here the CDR3 reads CASSLSSLNTEAFF. In DNA, the CDR3 is TGTGCCAGCAGCTTGAGCAGCTTGAACACTGAAGCTTTCTTT.

Note on this clone: Other nucleotide sequences from this sample produce the same CDR3. The chain uses TRBV18 and TRBJ2-7; possible D gene TRBD2, 5 bases. The CDR3 is 13 amino acids. The ends were cut back, 1 base at V and 3 bases at J, with 7 bases in the middle. Germline loops: CDR1 KGHSH, CDR2 LQKENI. The CDR3 sequence: CASSPLGVYEQYF. Written as DNA, the CDR3 is TGTGCCAGCTCACCACTCGGGGTCTACGAGCAGTACTTC.

This sequence joins TRBV18 and TRBJ2-5, with a weak D call TRBD1 (6 bases). The CDR3 covers 15 residues. Trimming removed 3 bases from V and 4 bases from J, with 15 bases in between. Germline CDR1 KGHSH, CDR2 LQKENI. CDR3 amino acids: CASSPESQGGETQYF. As DNA, the CDR3 is TGTGCCAGCTCACCTGAATCACAGGGTGGAGAGACCCAGTACTTC.

For this clone: One end of the junction does not line up with germline, which may come from a read error. The chain uses TRBV9 and TRBJ2-3; 8 bases map to TRBD2. This CDR3 comprises 16 residues. CDR1 SGDLS and CDR2 YYNGEE come from the germline V gene. CDR3 residues: CASSPGAGGRTDTRYF. CDR3 in DNA: TGTGCCAGCAGCCCTGGGGCGGGAGGACGCACAGATACGCGGTATTTT.

Regarding this clone: Additional DNA sequences in this sample encode the identical CDR3. The chain recombines TRBV5-1 with TRBJ1-1; D gene uncertain. Trimming left V 3 bases short and J 0 bases short, with 6 bases between. Germline CDR1 reads SGHRS; CDR2 reads YFSETQ. The CDR3 is made up of 13 amino acids. The CDR3 reads CASSSTVNTEAFF. CDR3 sequence (DNA): TGCGCCAGCAGCTCGACCGTGAACACTGAAGCTTTCTTT.

The gene calls are TRBV5-1 and TRBJ1-4, with 7 bases fitting TRBD1. Trimming cost V 6 bases and J 7 bases; bases outside gene matches: 9. The CDR3 is 14 amino acids. Germline CDR1 SGHRS, CDR2 YFSETQ. The CDR3 DNA sequence: TGCGCCAGCACCCCGACAGGGAGGGGTGAAAAACTGTTTTTT. Translation gives CASTPTGRGEKLFF.

The chain recombines TRBV7-3 with TRBJ2-1; 11 bases match TRBD1. This CDR3 comprises 16 residues. Germline values: CDR1 SGHTA, CDR2 FQGTGA. Trimming took 5 bases from V and 9 from J; bases not matched to a gene: 12. This CDR3 reads CASSPRGTGGGGEQFF. As DNA, the CDR3 is TGTGCCAGCAGCCCGAGGGGGACAGGGGGTGGTGGTGAGCAGTTCTTC.

The V and J genes are TRBV28 and TRBJ1-5; D uncertain. The V gene lost 7 bases and the J gene lost 4 bases, with 8 bases spanning the gap. The CDR3 has 12 residues. Germline CDR1 is MDHEN and CDR2 is SYDVKM. CDR3 in amino acids: CASTEPNQPQHF. The CDR3 region has the DNA TGTGCCAGCACCGAACCTAATCAGCCCCAGCATTTT.

The V and J genes are TRBV7-3 and TRBJ2-1, with D possibly being TRBD1 (5 bases). V dropped 5 bases and J dropped 4 bases, with 21 bases sitting between them. The germline gives CDR1 SGHTA, CDR2 FQGTGA. This CDR3 is built from 17 residues. The chain's CDR3 is CASSPRGTIHGYNEQFF. CDR3 nucleotide sequence: TGTGCCAGCAGCCCAAGGGGCACTATTCATGGTTACAATGAGCAGTTCTTC.

The chain is built from TRBV5-3 and TRBJ2-1; D unclear. TRBV5-3 is an ORF, with its function uncertain. The length of the CDR3 is 14 residues. Trimming pared 0 bases from V and 8 bases from J, leaving 12 bases between. The CDR3 sequence: CARSLENSFHEQFF. In DNA, the CDR3 is TGTGCCAGAAGCTTGGAGAATAGCTTTCATGAGCAGTTCTTC.

The chain employs TRBV6-1 and TRBJ1-2; 7 bases fit TRBD1. The CDR3 covers 14 residues. The germline V gene encodes CDR1 MNHNS and CDR2 SASEGT. J gave up 2 bases and V 4 bases, and 4 bases lay outside the gene matches. In nucleotides, the CDR3 is TGTGCCAGCAGTGGGGCAGGGGGGAACTATGGCTACACCTTC. It is translated as CASSGAGGNYGYTF.

The chain carries TRBV5-1 and TRBJ1-2; possible D gene TRBD1, 5 bases. Germline assignment: CDR1 SGHRS and CDR2 YFSETQ. V was trimmed by 4 bases and J by 2 bases, leaving 24 bases between them. The CDR3 contains 18 residues. The CDR3 DNA reads TGCGCCAGCAGCGCACTACCCATTTCAGGGAAGAGGAACTATGGCTACACCTTC. This encodes CASSALPISGKRNYGYTF.

The rearrangement uses TRBV7-2 and TRBJ1-3; tentative D call: TRBD1 (5 bases). V was pared by 4 bases and J by 0 bases, with 19 bases between. This CDR3 spans 18 amino acids. Germline CDR1 is SGHTA and CDR2 is FQGNSA. The CDR3 region has the DNA TGTGCCAGCAGCTCTGGGGCCGGGAGGGATTCCTCTGGAAACACCATATATTTT. Amino acid sequence: CASSSGAGRDSSGNTIYF.

The V gene is TRBV5-1, the J gene TRBJ2-3, with D uncertain. The CDR3 has 14 amino acids. V lost 4 bases, J lost 0 bases, and 9 bases lay in between. The germline V gene has CDR1 SGHRS and CDR2 YFSETQ. The DNA for the CDR3 is TGCGCCAGCAGCGAGCGCGGTAGCACAGATACGCAGTATTTT. Its protein is CASSERGSTDTQYF.

This clone was counted once. This sequence joins TRBV5-8 and TRBJ2-6, with 9 bases lining up with TRBD1. The V and J ends lost 2 bases and 1 base, in that order; junction bases with no gene match: 10. The CDR3 sequence is 19 residues long. Germline V gives CDR1 SGHTS, CDR2 YDEGEE. The CDR3 region is CASSFWLGTGTSGANVLTF. The CDR3 DNA is TGTGCCAGCAGCTTTTGGTTGGGGACAGGGACTTCTGGGGCCAACGTCCTGACTTTC.

This chain joins TRBV10-3 and TRBJ2-7, with 9 bases matching TRBD1. The CDR3 extends over 14 amino acids. CDR1 and CDR2 from the germline V gene are ENHRY and SYGVKD. With 5 bases clipped from V and 3 bases from J, the junction kept 5 bases outside the gene matches. CDR3 DNA: TGTGCCATCAGTCCCGGGACAGGGAACTACGAGCAGTACTTC. Translation gives CAISPGTGNYEQYF.

This chain joins TRBV6-5 and TRBJ2-7; 9 nucleotides agree with TRBD1. The length of the CDR3 is 15 residues. The junction had 4 bases not matched to a gene; V was cut back by 0 bases and J by 4 bases. From germline, CDR1 is MNHEY and CDR2 SVGAGI. CDR3 coding DNA: TGTGCCAGCAGTTACTCTGGGACAGGGCATTACGAGCAGTACTTC. Translated, it gives CASSYSGTGHYEQYF.